This passage covers 26 T cell receptor beta chains from one sample sequenced in a study of T cell repertoires in cytomegalovirus infection. TCRdb reprocessed the reads via MiXCR and lists one record per CDR3 protein. The data contain about 450,000 distinct CDR3 sequences, approximately 31% of them seen just once; the ten biggest clones take up about an eighth. The sequenced sample consisted of PBMCs. The receptors here all came from a human donor in good health (CMV status not recorded). Some clones in this sample may be carry-over from other donors' samples.

This chain links TRBV6-5 with TRBJ1-1; no firm D call. Trimming removed 4 bases at V and 1 base at J, with 7 bases between. Germline V gene sequence: CDR1 MNHEY, CDR2 SVGAGI. The CDR3 runs to 13 residues. The CDR3 region is CASSWAPNTEAFF. The CDR3 DNA sequence: TGTGCCAGCAGTTGGGCACCGAACACTGAAGCTTTCTTT.

This clonotype occurred a few times. V usage is TRBV6-5 and J usage is TRBJ1-6; D might be TRBD1 (5 bases). Germline V gives CDR1 MNHEY, CDR2 SVGAGI. Trimming removed 2 bases from V and 7 bases from J, with 18 bases in between. CDR3 length equals 17 residues. As DNA, the CDR3 is TGTGCCAGCAGTTACCGGACCCCAGGACATGGGAATTCACCCCTCCACTTT. As protein: CASSYRTPGHGNSPLHF.

For this clonotype: A much larger clone differs by one base, so this may be a read error. A read error is likely, as this CDR3 ends without the conserved phenylalanine or tryptophan. The rearrangement links TRBV4-2 to TRBJ2-1, with no clear D. CDR1 is LGHNA, CDR2 YNFKEQ, per germline. CDR3 length: 10 residues. Deletions cut 3 bases from V and 10 bases from J, with 4 bases between. For the CDR3, the DNA is TGTGCCAGCAGCCAGGGCGAGCAGTTCTTA. It yields the protein CASSQGEQFL.

This clonotype was picked up many times. The V call is TRBV4-3, the J call TRBJ1-1, with 11 bases aligning to TRBD1. The CDR3 extends over 16 amino acids. Germline CDR1 reads LGHNA; CDR2 reads YSLEER. V shed 3 bases, J shed 5 bases, and the junction held 8 bases outside the gene matches. The CDR3 bases are TGCGCCAGCAGCCATCTAATAGGGACAGGGGGAACTGAAGCTTTCTTT. Its protein product is CASSHLIGTGGTEAFF.

This clonotype occurred once. Germline and junction disagree at one end, which may indicate a read error. This chain uses TRBV25-1 with TRBJ1-4; D is possibly TRBD1 (5 bases). The CDR3 consists of 13 residues. Germline CDR1 MGHDK, CDR2 SYGVNS. DNA of the CDR3: TGTGACAGCAGTGAATATAAGGGGATTAGACTGTTTTTT. This codes for CDSSEYKGIRLFF.

This chain uses TRBV19 with TRBJ2-6; D is unclear. The germline gives CDR1 LNHDA, CDR2 SQIVND (reference sequence). This CDR3 has 17 residues. V lost 5 bases and J 0 bases, leaving 14 bases between the germline ends. The CDR3 here is CASSPRGRTSGANVLTF. The DNA for the CDR3 is TGTGCCAGTAGTCCCCGCGGCCGGACCTCTGGGGCCAACGTCCTGACTTTC.

The chain couples TRBV4-2 to TRBJ2-7, with D possibly matching TRBD2 (5 bases). In germline, CDR1 is LGHNA, CDR2 YNFKEQ. V lost 1 base to trimming and J lost 9 bases, with 13 bases between them. This CDR3 has 13 amino acids. For the CDR3, the DNA is TGTGCCAGCAGCCAAGGGGAGATGGTTGGGCAGTACTTC. Protein: CASSQGEMVGQYF.

This clonotype has a count of ten or more. This chain joins TRBV11-2 and TRBJ1-5, with 11 bases lining up with TRBD1. The CDR3 contains 17 residues. Looked up from germline, CDR1 is SGHAT and CDR2 is FQNNGV. Trimming took 3 bases from V and 0 from J; bases not matched to a gene: 4. The CDR3 DNA sequence: TGTGCCAGCAGCTTCCGGGACAGGGGGAATAGCAATCAGCCCCAGCATTTT. Protein product: CASSFRDRGNSNQPQHF.

In its sample, this clonotype was seen a few times. J is TRBJ1-5 and V is TRBV19, with D possibly TRBD1 on 5 matching bases. CDR3 length: 17 amino acids. CDR1 and CDR2 (germline): LNHDA, SQIVND (reference sequence). V gave up 4 bases and J gave up 0 bases, with 16 bases separating them. The CDR3 protein is CASSTRAGPNSNQPQHF. Written as DNA, the CDR3 is TGTGCCAGTAGTACCAGGGCAGGACCGAATAGCAATCAGCCCCAGCATTTT.

This clonotype was counted only a few times. J is TRBJ2-4 and V is TRBV7-2; TRBD2 agrees at 9 bases. Germline assignment: CDR1 SGHTA and CDR2 FQGNSA. The CDR3 loop spans 17 amino acids. Germline trimming cut 1 base from V and 0 bases from J; bases unmatched to any gene: 4. This CDR3 is CASSLVTSGLAKNIQYF. CDR3 coding DNA: TGTGCCAGCAGCTTAGTAACTAGCGGGTTAGCCAAAAACATTCAGTACTTC.

Note on this clonotype: One end of the junction fails to match germline, which may point to a read error. CDR3 amino acids: CASSVRQGGTDTPYF. The CDR3 DNA reads TGTGCCAGCAGTGTGAGACAGGGAGGCACAGATACGCCGTATTTT. The V call is TRBV2, the J call TRBJ2-3, with D perhaps matching TRBD1 (7 bases). Germline CDR1 and CDR2: SNHLY and FYNNEI. The CDR3 is 15 residues long.

This sequence joins TRBV4-2 and TRBJ2-3; 10 nucleotides match TRBD2. The CDR3 is 17 residues long. The trim removed 0 bases at V and 3 bases at J, leaving 6 bases unmatched. Germline CDR1 and CDR2: LGHNA and YNFKEQ. This CDR3 is CASSQESGLAVTDTQYF. For the CDR3, the DNA is TGTGCCAGCAGCCAAGAGAGCGGACTAGCGGTGACAGATACGCAGTATTTT.

This clonotype was seen at least ten times. CDR3 in amino acids: CASSSHPRQVSEAFF. CDR3 DNA: TGTGCCAGCAGCTCCCACCCCCGACAGGTGTCTGAAGCTTTCTTT. The V call is TRBV7-2, the J call TRBJ1-1; a possible D gene is TRBD1 (6 bases). CDR1 is SGHTA, CDR2 FQGNSA, per germline. V lost 4 bases to trimming and J lost 6 bases, with 18 bases between them. This CDR3 has 15 amino acids. Combining the CDR3 with reference TRBV7-2 and TRBJ1-1 gives the whole variable domain GAGVSQSPSNKVTEKGKDVELRCDPISGHTALYWYRQSLGQGLEFLIYFQGNSAPDKSGLPSDRFSAERTGGSVSTLTIQRTQQEDSAVYLCASSSHPRQVSEAFFGQGTRLTVV.

This clonotype was counted only a few times. The chain employs TRBV14 and TRBJ1-1; D gene ambiguous. Germline V gives CDR1 SGHDN, CDR2 FVKESK. Trimming stripped 2 bases from V and 1 base from J, with 8 bases between. The CDR3 totals 14 residues. The chain's CDR3 is CASSQIGQNTEAFF. The CDR3, as DNA: TGTGCCAGCAGCCAAATAGGGCAGAACACTGAAGCTTTCTTT.

For this clonotype: A much larger clonotype is one base distant, so this may be a read error. The chain has TRBV12-5 and TRBJ1-2; D uncertain. CDR1 and CDR2 (germline): LGHNT, FRNRAP. CDR3 length: 13 amino acids. The V end was cut by 11 bases, the J end by 0 bases, with 13 bases between. The CDR3 DNA is TGTGCTGGTAGTACCCAGACTAACTATGGCTACACCTTC. Protein product: CAGSTQTNYGYTF.

This clonotype was counted only a few times. V usage is TRBV11-2 and J usage is TRBJ1-1, with 7 bases fitting TRBD1. CDR3 length: 14 amino acids. From germline, CDR1 is SGHAT and CDR2 FQNNGV. V dropped 5 bases and J dropped 8; count of bases not matched to a gene: 11. The CDR3 here is CASSQGDGSREAFF. For the CDR3, the DNA is TGTGCCAGCAGCCAGGGGGATGGATCTCGGGAAGCTTTCTTT.

This clonotype occurred many times. V and J are TRBV7-9 and TRBJ1-1; D not certain. Germline CDR1 and CDR2: SEHNR and FQNEAQ (reference sequence). Trimming stripped 1 base from V and 9 bases from J, with 15 bases between. There are 14 residues in the CDR3. In DNA, the CDR3 is TGTGCCAGCAGCTTAGGAGAAGCTTCCGATAAAGCTTTCTTT. Its protein product is CASSLGEASDKAFF.

The chain couples TRBV4-1 to TRBJ1-2; the match to TRBD1 covers 7 bases. V lost 3 bases and J lost 7; bases outside the gene matches: 5. CDR3 length equals 13 residues. Germline V CDR1 and CDR2: MGHRA, YSYEKL. The DNA of the CDR3 is TGCGCCAGCAGCCATACAGGGGATGGTGGCTACACCTTC. Translating it yields CASSHTGDGGYTF.

This chain joins TRBV6-1 and TRBJ2-1; the match to TRBD1 covers 8 bases. Germline lookup yields CDR1 MNHNS and CDR2 SASEGT. The CDR3 length is 15 residues. The trim removed 6 bases at V and 9 bases at J, leaving 13 bases unmatched. This chain's CDR3 is CASRKGQGAEIEQFF. The CDR3, as DNA: TGTGCCAGCAGGAAGGGGCAGGGGGCTGAGATTGAGCAGTTCTTC.

The chain is built from TRBV14 and TRBJ2-2; D is unresolved. Germline lookup yields CDR1 SGHDN and CDR2 FVKESK. This CDR3 spans 12 amino acids. V gave up 5 bases and J gave up 5 bases, with 6 bases separating them. The CDR3 coding sequence is TGTGCCAGCAGCTATGGGACCGGGGAGCTGTTTTTT. Its translation is CASSYGTGELFF.

This clonotype was recorded many times. J is TRBJ2-1 and V is TRBV18; D unclear. This CDR3 contains 18 residues. V was clipped by 3 bases and J by 0 bases, with 18 bases between them. The germline V gene encodes CDR1 KGHSH and CDR2 LQKENI. The CDR3 sequence: CASSPSPDGRSSYNEQFF. The CDR3 coding sequence is TGTGCCAGCTCACCGAGCCCCGACGGACGGAGCTCCTACAATGAGCAGTTCTTC.

Only a few counts were recorded for this clonotype. The chain uses TRBV27 and TRBJ1-1, with TRBD1 matching 8 bases. Germline CDR1 reads MNHEY; CDR2 reads SMNVEV (reference sequence). Losses at the gene ends were 2 bases for V and 3 bases for J; bases not matched to a gene: 5. CDR3 length: 15 amino acids. Written as DNA, the CDR3 is TGTGCCAGCAGTTTAGGGGGACAGGCCTACACTGAAGCTTTCTTT. Amino acid sequence: CASSLGGQAYTEAFF.

This clonotype was picked up many times. The gene calls are TRBV19 and TRBJ1-5; D unresolved. CDR3 length equals 15 residues. Per germline, CDR1 LNHDA and CDR2 SQIVND (reference sequence). The V end was cut by 7 bases, the J end by 0 bases, with 13 bases between. In DNA form, the CDR3 reads TGTGCCAGTATAAAAGACCACAATAGCAATCAGCCCCAGCATTTT. This translates into CASIKDHNSNQPQHF.

This clonotype was recorded at least ten times. The rearrangement joins TRBV7-2 to TRBJ1-4; tentative D call: TRBD1 (5 bases). The CDR3 runs 17 residues. Germline V lookup: CDR1 SGHTA, CDR2 FQGNSA. The ends were cut back, 5 bases at V and 4 bases at J, with 20 bases in the middle. CDR3 in DNA: TGTGCCAGCAGCCCTAACCCGGACATAGCTTTTAATGAAAAACTGTTTTTT. It specifies CASSPNPDIAFNEKLFF.

Remarks on this clonotype: A much larger clone is a single base away; this may be a read error. V and J are TRBV4-2 and TRBJ2-7, with D hard to call. CDR3 length: 13 residues. CDR1 and CDR2 from the germline V gene are LGHNA and YNFKEQ. The CDR3 sequence: CARSQVGPYEQYF. CDR3 bases: TGTGCCAGAAGCCAAGTTGGCCCCTACGAGCAGTACTTC.

This clonotype occurred many times. CDR3 in DNA: TGTGCCAGCAGCTGGGGCGGTCAGCCCCAGCATTTT. Amino acid sequence: CASSWGGQPQHF. J is TRBJ1-5 and V is TRBV7-2; possibly TRBD1 for D (5 bases). Trimming left V 4 bases short and J 6 bases short, with 7 bases between. The length of the CDR3 is 12 residues. In germline, CDR1 is SGHTA, CDR2 FQGNSA.